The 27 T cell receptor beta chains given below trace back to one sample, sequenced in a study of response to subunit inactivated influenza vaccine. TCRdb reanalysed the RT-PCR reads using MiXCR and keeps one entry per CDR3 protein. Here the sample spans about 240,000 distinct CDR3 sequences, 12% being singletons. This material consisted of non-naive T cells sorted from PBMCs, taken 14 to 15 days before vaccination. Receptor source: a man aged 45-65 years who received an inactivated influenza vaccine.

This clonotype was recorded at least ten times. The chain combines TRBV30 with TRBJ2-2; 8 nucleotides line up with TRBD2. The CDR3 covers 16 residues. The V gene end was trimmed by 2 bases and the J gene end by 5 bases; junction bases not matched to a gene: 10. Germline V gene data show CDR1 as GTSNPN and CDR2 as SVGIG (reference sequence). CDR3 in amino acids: CAWSPSLTSETGELFF. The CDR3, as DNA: TGTGCCTGGAGTCCTTCCCTGACTAGCGAGACCGGGGAGCTGTTTTTT.

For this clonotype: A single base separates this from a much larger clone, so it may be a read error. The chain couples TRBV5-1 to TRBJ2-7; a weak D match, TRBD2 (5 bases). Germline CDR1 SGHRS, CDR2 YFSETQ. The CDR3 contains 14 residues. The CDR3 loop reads CASCLAIGAYEQYF. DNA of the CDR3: TGCGCCAGCTGCTTAGCGATTGGGGCCTACGAGCAGTACTTC.

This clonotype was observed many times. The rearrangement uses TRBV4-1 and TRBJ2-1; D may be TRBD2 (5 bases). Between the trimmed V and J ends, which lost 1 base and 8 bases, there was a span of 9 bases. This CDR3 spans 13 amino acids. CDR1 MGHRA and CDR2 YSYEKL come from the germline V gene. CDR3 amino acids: CASSQVEGYEQFF. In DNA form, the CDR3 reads TGCGCCAGCAGCCAAGTCGAGGGTTATGAGCAGTTCTTC.

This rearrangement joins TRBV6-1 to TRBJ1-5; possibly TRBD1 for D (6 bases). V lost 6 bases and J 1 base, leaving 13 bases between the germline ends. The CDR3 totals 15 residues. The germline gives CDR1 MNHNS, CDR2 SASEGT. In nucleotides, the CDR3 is TGTGCCAGCAGGACCCTAGGACAGAGCAATCAGCCCCAGCATTTT. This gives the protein CASRTLGQSNQPQHF.

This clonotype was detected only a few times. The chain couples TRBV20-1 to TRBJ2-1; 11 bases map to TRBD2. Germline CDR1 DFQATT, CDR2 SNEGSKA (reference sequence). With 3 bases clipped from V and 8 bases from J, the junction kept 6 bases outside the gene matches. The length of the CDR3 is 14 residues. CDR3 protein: CSASSGRGVDEQFF. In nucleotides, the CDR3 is TGCAGTGCTAGTAGCGGGAGGGGGGTCGATGAGCAGTTCTTC.

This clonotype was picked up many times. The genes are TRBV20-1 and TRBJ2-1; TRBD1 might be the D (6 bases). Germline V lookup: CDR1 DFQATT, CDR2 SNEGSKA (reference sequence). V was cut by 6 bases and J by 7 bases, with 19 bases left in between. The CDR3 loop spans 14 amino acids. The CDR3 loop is CSATGTLRNNEQFF. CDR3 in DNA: TGCAGTGCAACCGGGACACTGAGGAATAATGAGCAGTTCTTC.

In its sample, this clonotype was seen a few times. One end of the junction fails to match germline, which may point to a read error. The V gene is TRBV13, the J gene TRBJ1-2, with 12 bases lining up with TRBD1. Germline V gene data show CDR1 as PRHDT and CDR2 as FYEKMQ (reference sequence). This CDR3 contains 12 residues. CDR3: CTGGTGGAGYTF. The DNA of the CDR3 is TGCACCGGTGGGACAGGGGGCGCGGGCTACACCTTC.

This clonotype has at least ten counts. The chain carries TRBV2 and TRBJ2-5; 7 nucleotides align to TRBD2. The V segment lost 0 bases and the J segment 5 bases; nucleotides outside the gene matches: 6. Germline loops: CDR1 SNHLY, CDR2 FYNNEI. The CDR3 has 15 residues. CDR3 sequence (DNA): TGTGCCAGCAGTGAAGCGCTAGCGGACACGGAGACCCAGTACTTC. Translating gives CASSEALADTETQYF.

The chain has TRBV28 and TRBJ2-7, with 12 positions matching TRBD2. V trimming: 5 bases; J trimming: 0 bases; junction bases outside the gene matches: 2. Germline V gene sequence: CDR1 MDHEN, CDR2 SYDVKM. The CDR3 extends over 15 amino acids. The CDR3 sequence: CASSLTSGGSYEQYF. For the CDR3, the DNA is TGTGCCAGCAGTCTGACTAGCGGGGGCTCCTACGAGCAGTACTTC.

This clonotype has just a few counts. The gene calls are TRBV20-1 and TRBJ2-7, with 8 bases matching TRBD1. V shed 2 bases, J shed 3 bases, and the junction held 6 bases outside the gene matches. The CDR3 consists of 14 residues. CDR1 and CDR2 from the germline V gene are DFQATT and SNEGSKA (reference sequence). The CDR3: CSARWMGTGYEQYF. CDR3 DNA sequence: TGCAGTGCTAGATGGATGGGGACAGGCTACGAGCAGTACTTC.

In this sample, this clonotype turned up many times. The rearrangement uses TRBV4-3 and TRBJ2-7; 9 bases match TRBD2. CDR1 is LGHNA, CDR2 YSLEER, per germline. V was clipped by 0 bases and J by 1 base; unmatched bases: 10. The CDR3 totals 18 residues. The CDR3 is CASSQDPIAGVMSYEQYF. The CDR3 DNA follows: TGCGCCAGCAGCCAAGATCCTATAGCGGGAGTGATGTCCTACGAGCAGTACTTC.

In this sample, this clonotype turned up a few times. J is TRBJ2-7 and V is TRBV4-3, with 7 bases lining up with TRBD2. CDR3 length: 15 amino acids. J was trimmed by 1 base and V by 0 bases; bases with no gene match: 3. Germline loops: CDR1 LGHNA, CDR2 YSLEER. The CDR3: CASSQDTGRSYEQYF. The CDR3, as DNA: TGCGCCAGCAGCCAAGATACCGGGAGGTCCTACGAGCAGTACTTC.

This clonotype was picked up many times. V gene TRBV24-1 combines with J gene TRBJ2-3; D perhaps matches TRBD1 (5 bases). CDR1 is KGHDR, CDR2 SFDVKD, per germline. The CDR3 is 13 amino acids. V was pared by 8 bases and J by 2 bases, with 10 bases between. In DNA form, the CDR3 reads TGTGCCACCACTGACAGAGACACAGATACGCAGTATTTT. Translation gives CATTDRDTDTQYF.

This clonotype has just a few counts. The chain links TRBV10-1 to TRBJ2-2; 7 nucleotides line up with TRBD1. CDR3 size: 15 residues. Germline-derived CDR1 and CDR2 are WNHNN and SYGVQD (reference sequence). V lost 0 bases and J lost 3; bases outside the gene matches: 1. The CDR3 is CASSESRGHTGELFF. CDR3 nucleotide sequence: TGCGCCAGCAGTGAGTCAAGGGGGCACACCGGGGAGCTGTTTTTT.

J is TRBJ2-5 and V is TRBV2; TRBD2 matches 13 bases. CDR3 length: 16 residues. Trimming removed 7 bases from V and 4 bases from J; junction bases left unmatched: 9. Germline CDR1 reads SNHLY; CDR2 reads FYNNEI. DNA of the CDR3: TGTGCCAGCACTGGGGGACTAGCGGGAACGGTAGAGACCCAGTACTTC. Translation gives CASTGGLAGTVETQYF.

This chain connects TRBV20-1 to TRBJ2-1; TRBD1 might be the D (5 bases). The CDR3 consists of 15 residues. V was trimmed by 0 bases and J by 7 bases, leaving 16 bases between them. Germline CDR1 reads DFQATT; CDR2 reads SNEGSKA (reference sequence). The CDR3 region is CSARDLTLGPNEQFF. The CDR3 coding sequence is TGCAGTGCTAGAGATCTCACCCTGGGGCCGAATGAGCAGTTCTTC.

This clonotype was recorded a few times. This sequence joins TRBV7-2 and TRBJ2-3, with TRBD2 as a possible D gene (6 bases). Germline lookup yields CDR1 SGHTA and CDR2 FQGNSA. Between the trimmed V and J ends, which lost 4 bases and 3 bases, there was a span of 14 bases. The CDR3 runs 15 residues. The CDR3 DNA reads TGTGCCAGCAGCTCCCCAGGGAGGAGTACAGATACGCAGTATTTT. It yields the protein CASSSPGRSTDTQYF.

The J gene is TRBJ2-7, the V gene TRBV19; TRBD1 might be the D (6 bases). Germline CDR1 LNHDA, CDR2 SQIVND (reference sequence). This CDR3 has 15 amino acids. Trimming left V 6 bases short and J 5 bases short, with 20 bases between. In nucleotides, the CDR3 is TGTGCCAGTAGACGCTCAGGGGTACTCGGGAACGAGCAGTACTTC. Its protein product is CASRRSGVLGNEQYF.

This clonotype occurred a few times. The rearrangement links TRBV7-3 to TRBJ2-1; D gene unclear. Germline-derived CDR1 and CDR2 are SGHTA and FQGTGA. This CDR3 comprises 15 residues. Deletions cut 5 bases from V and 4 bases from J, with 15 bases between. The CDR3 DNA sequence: TGTGCCAGCAGCGCACAACCCGGTCGATACAATGAGCAGTTCTTC. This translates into CASSAQPGRYNEQFF.

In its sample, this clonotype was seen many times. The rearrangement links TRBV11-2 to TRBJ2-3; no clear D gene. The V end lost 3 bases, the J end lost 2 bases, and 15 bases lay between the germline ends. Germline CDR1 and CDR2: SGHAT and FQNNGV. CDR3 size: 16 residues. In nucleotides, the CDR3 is TGTGCCAGCAGCTTCGCAAGCCACCTTATCACAGATACGCAGTATTTT. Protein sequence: CASSFASHLITDTQYF.

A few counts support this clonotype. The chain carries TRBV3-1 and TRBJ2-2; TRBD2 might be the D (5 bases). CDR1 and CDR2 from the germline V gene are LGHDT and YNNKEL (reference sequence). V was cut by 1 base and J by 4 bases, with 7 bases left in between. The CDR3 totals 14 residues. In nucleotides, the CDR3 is TGTGCCAGCAGCCAAGGTGGGAGCACCGGGGAGCTGTTTTTT. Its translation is CASSQGGSTGELFF.

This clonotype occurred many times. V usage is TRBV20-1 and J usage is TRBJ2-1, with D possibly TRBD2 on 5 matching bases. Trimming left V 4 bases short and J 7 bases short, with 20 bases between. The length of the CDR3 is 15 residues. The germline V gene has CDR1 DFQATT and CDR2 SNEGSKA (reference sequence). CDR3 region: CSATNLTTSLNEQFF. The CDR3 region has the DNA TGCAGTGCTACCAATTTGACTACAAGCCTAAATGAGCAGTTCTTC.

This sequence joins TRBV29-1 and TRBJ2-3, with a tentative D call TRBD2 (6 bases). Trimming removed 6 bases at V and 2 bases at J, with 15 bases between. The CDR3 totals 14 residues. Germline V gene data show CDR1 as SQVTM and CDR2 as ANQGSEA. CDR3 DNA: TGCAGCGTAACTAAGGGACTTCTCACAGATACGCAGTATTTT. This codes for CSVTKGLLTDTQYF.

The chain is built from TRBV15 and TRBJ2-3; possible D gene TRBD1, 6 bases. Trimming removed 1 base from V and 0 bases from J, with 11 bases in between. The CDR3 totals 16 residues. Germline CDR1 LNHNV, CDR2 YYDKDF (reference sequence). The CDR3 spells CATSRVRGLSTDTQYF. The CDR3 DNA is TGTGCCACCAGCAGAGTAAGGGGGTTGAGCACAGATACGCAGTATTTT.

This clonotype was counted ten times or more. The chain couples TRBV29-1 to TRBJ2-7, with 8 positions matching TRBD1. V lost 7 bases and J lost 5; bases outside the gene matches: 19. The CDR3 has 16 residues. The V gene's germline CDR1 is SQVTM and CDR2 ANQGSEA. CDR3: CSASGLMTGEVDEQYF. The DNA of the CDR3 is TGCAGCGCCTCAGGCCTTATGACAGGGGAGGTTGACGAGCAGTACTTC.

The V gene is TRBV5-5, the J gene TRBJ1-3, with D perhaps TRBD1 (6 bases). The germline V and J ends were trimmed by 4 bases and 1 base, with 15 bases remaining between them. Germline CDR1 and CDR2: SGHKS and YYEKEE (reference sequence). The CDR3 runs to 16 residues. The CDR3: CASSKIVQGSGNTIYF. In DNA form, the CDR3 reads TGTGCCAGCAGCAAAATCGTTCAGGGGTCTGGAAACACCATATATTTT.

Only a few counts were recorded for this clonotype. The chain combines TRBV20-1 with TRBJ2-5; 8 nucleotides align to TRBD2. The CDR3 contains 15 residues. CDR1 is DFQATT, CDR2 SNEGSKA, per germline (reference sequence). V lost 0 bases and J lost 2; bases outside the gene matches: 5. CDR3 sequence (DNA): TGCAGTGCTAGAGACGGTAGCGGGAATCAAGAGACCCAGTACTTC. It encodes CSARDGSGNQETQYF.